A single sample is the source of the 26 T cell receptor beta chains below, sequenced in a study of cytomegalovirus exposure and HLA in healthy donors. A multiplex PCR was run with 60 Vbeta primers and 13 Jbeta primers. The data were produced by immunoSEQ multiplex PCR, yet TCRdb's version contains in-frame clones alone and is incomplete. The sample includes approximately 77,000 clones, 75% of them seen just once. Specimen: PBMCs. All receptors derive from a woman in her thirties or forties in good health and CMV-seronegative.

The chain links TRBV14 to TRBJ2-2, with 8 positions matching TRBD1. V shed 6 bases, J shed 4 bases, and the junction held 1 base outside the gene matches. The CDR3 loop spans 13 amino acids. Germline CDR1 and CDR2: SGHDN and FVKESK. CDR3 nucleotides: TGTGCCAGCAGGGGACAGGCCACCGGGGAGCTGTTTTTT. The encoded protein is CASRGQATGELFF.

This chain uses TRBV7-2 with TRBJ1-1; weak D call: TRBD1 (6 bases). The CDR3 loop spans 12 amino acids. Germline V gene sequence: CDR1 SGHTA, CDR2 FQGNSA. CDR3 in amino acids: CVADRRGTEAFF. The CDR3 DNA reads as TGTGTTGCGGACAGAAGGGGTACTGAAGCTTTCTTT.

The genes are TRBV14 and TRBJ2-7; D is possibly TRBD2 (6 bases). Trimming cost V 8 bases and J 1 base, with 18 bases left between them. This CDR3 comprises 15 residues. Looked up from germline, CDR1 is SGHDN and CDR2 is FVKESK. CDR3: CASLWRGLLSYEQYF. The CDR3 coding sequence is TGTGCCAGCCTCTGGAGGGGACTGCTTTCCTACGAGCAGTACTTC.

Written as DNA, the CDR3 is TGTGCCTGCACCAGGGGGCCTGGGGCCAACGTCCTGACTTTC. Its protein is CACTRGPGANVLTF. V and J are TRBV30 and TRBJ2-6, with 8 bases fitting TRBD1. After removal of 6 bases from V and 2 bases from J, the junction contained 3 bases not matched to a gene. This CDR3 comprises 14 residues. Germline V gene sequence: CDR1 GTSNPN, CDR2 SVGIG (reference sequence).

The genes are TRBV19 and TRBJ1-1; D perhaps matches TRBD1 (5 bases). The CDR3 loop spans 19 amino acids. The V end was cut by 10 bases, the J end by 2 bases, with 32 bases between. Germline loops: CDR1 LNHDA, CDR2 SQIVND (reference sequence). The CDR3 loop reads CATRARVKGRLGENTEAFF. CDR3 DNA sequence: TGTGCCACCCGAGCGAGAGTTAAGGGGAGGTTGGGGGAAAACACTGAAGCTTTCTTT. The variable domain in full, completed from reference TRBV19 and TRBJ1-1, reads DGGITQSPKYLFRKEGQNVTLSCEQNLNHDAMYWYRQDPGQGLRLIYYSQIVNDFQKGDIAEGYSVSREKKESFPLTVTSAQKNPTAFYLCATRARVKGRLGENTEAFFGQGTRLTVV.

The CDR3 DNA sequence: TGTGCCAGTAGTATCCAGAAAGGCCGGACAGTAAGCTATGGCTACACCTTC. Its protein is CASSIQKGRTVSYGYTF. This chain uses TRBV19 with TRBJ1-2; D possibly corresponds to TRBD1 (6 bases). The germline CDR1 and CDR2 sequences are LNHDA and SQIVND (reference sequence). The CDR3 length is 17 residues. Trimming took off 3 bases at V and 4 bases at J, with 21 bases between the two ends.

The chain links TRBV6-6 to TRBJ2-2; 11 nucleotides match TRBD2. The germline V gene has CDR1 MNHNY and CDR2 SVGAGI (reference sequence). This CDR3 has 15 amino acids. With 5 bases clipped from V and 6 bases from J, the junction kept 5 bases outside the gene matches. CDR3 residues: CASSNLAGGAGELFF. As DNA, the CDR3 is TGTGCCAGCAGTAACCTAGCGGGAGGTGCCGGGGAGCTGTTTTTT.

The V gene is TRBV2, the J gene TRBJ1-5; perhaps TRBD1 as D (6 bases). Deletions cut 5 bases from V and 0 bases from J, with 11 bases between. Germline values: CDR1 SNHLY, CDR2 FYNNEI. The CDR3 consists of 15 residues. Written as DNA, the CDR3 is TGTGCCAGCAGTCTAGGACAGATTAGCAATCAGCCCCAGCATTTT. This gives the protein CASSLGQISNQPQHF. Together with reference TRBV2 and TRBJ1-5, the CDR3 gives the full variable domain: EPEVTQTPSHQVTQMGQEVILRCVPISNHLYFYWYRQILGQKVEFLVSFYNNEISEKSEIFDDQFSVERPDGSNFTLKIRSTKLEDSAMYFCASSLGQISNQPQHFGDGTRLSIL.

This clone was counted only a few times. The chain couples TRBV6-5 to TRBJ1-5, with D possibly matching TRBD1 (6 bases). This CDR3 spans 14 amino acids. Germline CDR1 is MNHEY and CDR2 is SVGAGI. Trimming stripped 6 bases from V and 3 bases from J, with 12 bases between. The CDR3 is CASRPNRDNQPQHF. CDR3 bases: TGTGCCAGCAGACCCAACAGGGACAATCAGCCCCAGCATTTT.

This sequence joins TRBV9 and TRBJ2-5, with D hard to call. This CDR3 spans 14 amino acids. V was clipped by 0 bases and J by 4 bases, with 10 bases between them. Germline-derived CDR1 and CDR2 are SGDLS and YYNGEE. The CDR3 is CASSVAVAGETQYF. The CDR3, as DNA: TGTGCCAGCAGCGTAGCCGTAGCTGGAGAGACCCAGTACTTC.

This clone showed up just once. J is TRBJ2-7 and V is TRBV7-6; 8 bases fit TRBD1. CDR3 length: 13 residues. The junction had 7 bases not matched to a gene; V was cut back by 5 bases and J by 7 bases. Per germline, CDR1 SGHVS and CDR2 FNYEAQ. The CDR3 region has the DNA TGTGCCAGCAGCCTTGGACAGGGAGGTGAGCAGTACTTC. Residues: CASSLGQGGEQYF.

V usage is TRBV27 and J usage is TRBJ2-3, with TRBD2 matching over 10 bases. V gave up 8 bases and J gave up 1 base; unmatched junction bases: 12. CDR1 is MNHEY, CDR2 SMNVEV, per germline (reference sequence). CDR3 length equals 17 residues. The CDR3 loop reads CASYRLAGAPGTDTQYF. The DNA of the CDR3 is TGTGCCAGCTATCGGCTAGCGGGGGCGCCGGGCACAGATACGCAGTATTTT.

The chain joins TRBV29-1 to TRBJ2-5, with a possible D match to TRBD1 (6 bases). Germline CDR1 SQVTM, CDR2 ANQGSEA. This CDR3 contains 13 residues. V lost 5 bases to trimming and J lost 0 bases, with 10 bases between them. The CDR3 DNA reads TGCAGCGTTCTAGGGGGAAACCAAGAGACCCAGTACTTC. It translates to CSVLGGNQETQYF.

This clone was seen only once. The chain joins TRBV7-6 to TRBJ2-1; 9 nucleotides line up with TRBD2. There are 17 residues in the CDR3. The V and J ends lost 1 base and 2 bases, in that order; junction bases with no gene match: 6. CDR1 is SGHVS and CDR2 is FNYEAQ in the germline V gene. Here the CDR3 DNA reads TGTGCCAGCAGCTTAGAATTTAGACTAGCGGCCTACAATGAGCAGTTCTTC. This encodes CASSLEFRLAAYNEQFF.

This clone showed up just a few times. The rearrangement uses TRBV4-1 and TRBJ2-7; 9 nucleotides align to TRBD1. Germline V CDR1 and CDR2: MGHRA, YSYEKL. The junction had 4 bases not matched to a gene; V was cut back by 0 bases and J by 1 base. The CDR3 consists of 16 residues. The CDR3 region has the DNA TGCGCCAGCAGCCAAGATGTCGGACAGGGGTCCTACGAGCAGTACTTC. Protein: CASSQDVGQGSYEQYF.

The chain carries TRBV10-3 and TRBJ2-7; 7 bases map to TRBD2. The V gene end was trimmed by 4 bases and the J gene end by 1 base; junction bases not matched to a gene: 19. The CDR3 is made up of 19 amino acids. The germline V gene encodes CDR1 ENHRY and CDR2 SYGVKD. The CDR3 sequence is CAISVYGGRAPGRSYEQYF. The CDR3 DNA sequence: TGTGCCATCAGTGTATATGGCGGGAGAGCCCCTGGGAGGTCCTACGAGCAGTACTTC.

This chain connects TRBV29-1 to TRBJ1-1; 10 bases are shared with TRBD1. Germline loops: CDR1 SQVTM, CDR2 ANQGSEA. CDR3 size: 14 residues. The J segment lost 2 bases and the V segment lost 6 bases, leaving 6 bases of the junction unmatched. The CDR3 is CSVRTGGVNTEAFF. DNA for the CDR3: TGCAGCGTCAGGACAGGGGGGGTTAACACTGAAGCTTTCTTT.

This chain links TRBV7-9 with TRBJ1-3; no clear D. This CDR3 is built from 13 residues. CDR1 and CDR2 from the germline V gene are SEHNR and FQNEAQ (reference sequence). The V and J ends lost 0 bases and 10 bases respectively, with 10 bases between them. CDR3 region: CASSLAFTSTIYF. CDR3 sequence (DNA): TGTGCCAGCAGCTTAGCGTTTACTTCTACCATATATTTT.

This chain uses TRBV5-6 with TRBJ1-6; perhaps TRBD1 as D (6 bases). This CDR3 has 14 residues. Germline CDR1 and CDR2: SGHDT and YYEEEE. Trimming took off 2 bases at V and 6 bases at J, with 9 bases between the two ends. Here the CDR3 reads CASSFWTANSPLHF. DNA of the CDR3: TGTGCCAGCAGCTTTTGGACAGCTAATTCACCCCTCCACTTT.

The chain has TRBV6-1 and TRBJ2-3, with 7 bases that match TRBD2. The germline gives CDR1 MNHNS, CDR2 SASEGT. The CDR3 length is 14 residues. V shed 6 bases, J shed 3 bases, and the junction held 6 bases outside the gene matches. CDR3 nucleotide sequence: TGTGCCAGCAGCTTGCGGGAGTGGACAGATACGCAGTATTTT. Translation: CASSLREWTDTQYF.

The V call is TRBV5-4, the J call TRBJ1-6; 9 bases are a match to TRBD1. J was trimmed by 0 bases and V by 4 bases; bases with no gene match: 8. Looked up from germline, CDR1 is SGHNT and CDR2 is YYREEE (reference sequence). This CDR3 is 18 amino acids long. CDR3 DNA: TGTGCCAGCAGCCGGGACAGGGCCAAAAGCTCCTATAATTCACCCCTCCACTTT. Protein: CASSRDRAKSSYNSPLHF.

This chain links TRBV9 with TRBJ2-7; perhaps TRBD2 as D (6 bases). Germline values: CDR1 SGDLS, CDR2 YYNGEE. Trimming cost V 1 base and J 2 bases, with 16 bases left between them. The CDR3 covers 16 residues. CDR3 sequence reads: CASSVSGGTVTYEQYF. For the CDR3, the DNA is TGTGCCAGCAGCGTATCCGGAGGGACGGTTACCTACGAGCAGTACTTC.

The chain employs TRBV5-1 and TRBJ2-3; 10 bases map to TRBD2. The germline gives CDR1 SGHRS, CDR2 YFSETQ. The CDR3 consists of 15 residues. V lost 3 bases to trimming and J lost 3 bases; unmatched junction nucleotides: 4. For the CDR3, the DNA is TGCGCCAGCAGCTCTACTAGCGGGGAAACAGATACGCAGTATTTT. This gives the protein CASSSTSGETDTQYF.

This chain links TRBV29-1 with TRBJ2-2; tentatively, D is TRBD1 (6 bases). Germline CDR1 reads SQVTM; CDR2 reads ANQGSEA. CDR3 length: 13 residues. DNA for the CDR3: TGCATCCAAAACAAGGGGGTAACCGGGGAGCTGTTTTTT. This translates into CIQNKGVTGELFF.

The rearrangement links TRBV30 to TRBJ2-1; 13 positions match TRBD2. Germline lookup yields CDR1 GTSNPN and CDR2 SVGIG (reference sequence). CDR3 length: 14 amino acids. V lost 5 bases to trimming and J lost 8 bases; unmatched junction nucleotides: 6. CDR3 loop: CAWATSGGGYEQFF. As DNA, the CDR3 is TGTGCCTGGGCCACTAGCGGGGGGGGGTATGAGCAGTTCTTC. Variable domain in full (rest from reference TRBV30 and TRBJ2-1): SQTIHQWPATLVQPVGSPLSLECTVEGTSNPNLYWYRQAAGRGLQLLFYSVGIGQISSEVPQNLSASRPQDRQFILSSKKLLLSDSGFYLCAWATSGGGYEQFFGPGTRLTVL.

The chain employs TRBV7-9 and TRBJ1-1; 8 bases agree with TRBD1. Unmatched junction bases numbered 9, after V lost 7 bases and J lost 5 bases. Germline-derived CDR1 and CDR2 are SEHNR and FQNEAQ (reference sequence). This CDR3 has 14 amino acids. The CDR3 bases are TGTGCCAGCAATTCGGACAGGGTGGGGACTGAAGCTTTCTTT. It encodes CASNSDRVGTEAFF.